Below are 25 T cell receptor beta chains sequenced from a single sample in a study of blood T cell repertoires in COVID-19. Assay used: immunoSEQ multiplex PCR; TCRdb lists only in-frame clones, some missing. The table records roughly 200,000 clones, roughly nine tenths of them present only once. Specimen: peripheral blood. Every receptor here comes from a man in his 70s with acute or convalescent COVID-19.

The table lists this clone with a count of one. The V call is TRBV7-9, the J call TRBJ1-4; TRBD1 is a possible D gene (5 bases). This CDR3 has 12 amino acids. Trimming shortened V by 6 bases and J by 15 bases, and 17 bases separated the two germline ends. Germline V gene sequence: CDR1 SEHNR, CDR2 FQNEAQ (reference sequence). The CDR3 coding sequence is TGTGCCAGCAGGTCCTCAGGGAACTCATTGTTTTTT. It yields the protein CASRSSGNSLFF.

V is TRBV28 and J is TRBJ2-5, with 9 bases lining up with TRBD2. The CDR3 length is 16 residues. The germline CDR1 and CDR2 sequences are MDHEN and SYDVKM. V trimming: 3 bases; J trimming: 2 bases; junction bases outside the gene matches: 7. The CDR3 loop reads CASSFWLAGLQETQYF. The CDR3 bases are TGTGCCAGCAGTTTTTGGCTAGCGGGGCTACAAGAGACCCAGTACTTC.

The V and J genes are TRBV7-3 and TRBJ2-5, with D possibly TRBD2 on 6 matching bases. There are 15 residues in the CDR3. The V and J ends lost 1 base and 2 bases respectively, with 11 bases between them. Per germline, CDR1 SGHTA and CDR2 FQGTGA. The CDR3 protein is CASSLIAGGQETQYF. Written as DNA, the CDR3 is TGTGCCAGCAGCTTAATAGCCGGGGGACAAGAGACCCAGTACTTC.

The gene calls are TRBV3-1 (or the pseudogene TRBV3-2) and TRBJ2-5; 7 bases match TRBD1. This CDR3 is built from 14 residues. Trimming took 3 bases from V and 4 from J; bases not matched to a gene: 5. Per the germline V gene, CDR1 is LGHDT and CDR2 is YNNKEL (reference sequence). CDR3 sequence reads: CASSHRTGGETQYF. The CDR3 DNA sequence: TGTGCCAGCAGCCATCGGACAGGTGGAGAGACCCAGTACTTC.

CDR3: CASSDRGGSGEKLFF. CDR3 nucleotides: TGCGCCAGCAGCGACCGTGGGGGGTCGGGCGAAAAACTGTTTTTT. V and J are TRBV4-1 and TRBJ1-4, with D possibly matching TRBD1 (5 bases). The CDR3 length is 15 residues. Germline CDR1 reads MGHRA; CDR2 reads YSYEKL. The V and J ends lost 5 bases and 8 bases respectively, with 18 bases between them.

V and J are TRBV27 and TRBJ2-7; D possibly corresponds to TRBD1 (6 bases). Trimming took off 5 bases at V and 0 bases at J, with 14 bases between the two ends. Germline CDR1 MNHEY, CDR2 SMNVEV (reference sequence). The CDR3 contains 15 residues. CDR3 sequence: CASSTTRGPSYEQYF. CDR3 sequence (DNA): TGTGCCAGCAGTACGACCAGGGGCCCCTCCTACGAGCAGTACTTC.

The CDR3 DNA sequence: TGCAGCGTTGATCTTTTTGAGACCCAGTACTTC. It is translated as CSVDLFETQYF. The V and J genes are TRBV29-1 and TRBJ2-5; D unresolved. V lost 3 bases and J 5 bases, leaving 7 bases between the germline ends. The germline gives CDR1 SQVTM, CDR2 ANQGSEA. The CDR3 is 11 residues long.

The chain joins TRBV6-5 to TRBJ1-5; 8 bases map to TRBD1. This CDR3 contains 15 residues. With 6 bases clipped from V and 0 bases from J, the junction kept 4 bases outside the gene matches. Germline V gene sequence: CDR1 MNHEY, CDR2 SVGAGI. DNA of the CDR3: TGTGCCAGCAGACAGGGGGGGTATAGCAATCAGCCCCAGCATTTT. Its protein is CASRQGGYSNQPQHF.

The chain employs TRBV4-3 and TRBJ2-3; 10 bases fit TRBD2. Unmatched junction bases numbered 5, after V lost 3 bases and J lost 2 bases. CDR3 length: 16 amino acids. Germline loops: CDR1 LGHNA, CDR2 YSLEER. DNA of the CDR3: TGCGCCAGCAGCCACCTAGCGGGAGAACCCACAGATACGCAGTATTTT. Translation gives CASSHLAGEPTDTQYF.

The CDR3 DNA reads as TGTGCCAGCAGCCCCCGGACAGCTATAAACTACGAGCAGTACTTC. Protein product: CASSPRTAINYEQYF. This sequence joins TRBV11-2 and TRBJ2-7, with a tentative D call TRBD1 (6 bases). The CDR3 consists of 15 residues. Germline CDR1 and CDR2: SGHAT and FQNNGV. Trimming removed 5 bases from V and 3 bases from J, with 17 bases in between.

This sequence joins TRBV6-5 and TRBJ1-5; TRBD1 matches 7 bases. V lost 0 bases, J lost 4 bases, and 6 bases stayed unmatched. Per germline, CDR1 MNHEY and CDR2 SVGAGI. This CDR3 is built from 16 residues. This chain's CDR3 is CASSYSPWDSNQPQHF. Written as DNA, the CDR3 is TGTGCCAGCAGTTACTCGCCGTGGGACAGTAATCAGCCCCAGCATTTT.

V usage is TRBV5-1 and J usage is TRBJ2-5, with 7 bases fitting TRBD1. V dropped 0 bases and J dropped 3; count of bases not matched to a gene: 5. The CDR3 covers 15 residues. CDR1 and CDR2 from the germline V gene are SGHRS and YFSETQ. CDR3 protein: CASSLEVTGKETQYF. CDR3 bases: TGCGCCAGCAGCTTGGAAGTGACAGGGAAAGAGACCCAGTACTTC. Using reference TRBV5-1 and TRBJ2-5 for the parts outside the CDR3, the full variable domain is KAGVTQTPRYLIKTRGQQVTLSCSPISGHRSVSWYQQTPGQGLQFLFEYFSETQRNKGNFPGRFSGRQFSNSRSEMNVSTLELGDSALYLCASSLEVTGKETQYFGPGTRLLVL.

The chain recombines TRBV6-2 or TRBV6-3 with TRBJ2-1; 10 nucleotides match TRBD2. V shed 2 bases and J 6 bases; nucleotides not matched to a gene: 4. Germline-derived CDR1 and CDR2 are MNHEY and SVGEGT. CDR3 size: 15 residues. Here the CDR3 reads CASSYGTSASNEQFF. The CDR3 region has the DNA TGTGCCAGCAGTTACGGGACTAGCGCCTCCAATGAGCAGTTCTTC.

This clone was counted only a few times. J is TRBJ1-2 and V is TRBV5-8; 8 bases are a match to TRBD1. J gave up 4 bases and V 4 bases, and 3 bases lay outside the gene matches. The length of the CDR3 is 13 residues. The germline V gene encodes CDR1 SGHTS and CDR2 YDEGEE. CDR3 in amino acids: CASSRQGPYGYTF. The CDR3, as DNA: TGTGCCAGCAGCCGACAGGGGCCCTATGGCTACACCTTC.

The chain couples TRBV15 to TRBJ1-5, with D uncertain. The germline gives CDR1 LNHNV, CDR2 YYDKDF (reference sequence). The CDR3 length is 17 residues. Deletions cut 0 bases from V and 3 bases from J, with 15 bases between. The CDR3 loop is CATSRDGGVSVNQPQHF. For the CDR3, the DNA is TGTGCCACCAGCAGAGATGGCGGGGTAAGCGTCAATCAGCCCCAGCATTTT.

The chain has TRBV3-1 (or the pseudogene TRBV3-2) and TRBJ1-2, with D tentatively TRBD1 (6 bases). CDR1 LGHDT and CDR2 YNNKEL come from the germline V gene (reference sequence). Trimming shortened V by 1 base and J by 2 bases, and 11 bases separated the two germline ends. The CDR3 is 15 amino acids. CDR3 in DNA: TGTGCCAGCAGCCAAGGTGCCCAGGGGAACTATGGCTACACCTTC. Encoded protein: CASSQGAQGNYGYTF.

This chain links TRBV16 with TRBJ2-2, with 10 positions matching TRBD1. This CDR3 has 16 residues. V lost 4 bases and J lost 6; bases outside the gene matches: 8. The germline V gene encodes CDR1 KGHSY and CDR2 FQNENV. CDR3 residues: CASSRGTGEVSGELFF. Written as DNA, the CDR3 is TGTGCCAGCAGCCGCGGGACAGGGGAAGTGTCCGGGGAGCTGTTTTTT.

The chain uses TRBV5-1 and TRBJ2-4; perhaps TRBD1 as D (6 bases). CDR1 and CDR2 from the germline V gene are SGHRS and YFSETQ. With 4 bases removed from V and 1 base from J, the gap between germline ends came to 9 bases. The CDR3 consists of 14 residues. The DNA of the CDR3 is TGCGCCAGCAGCCCAGGGGATGCCAAAAACATTCAGTACTTC. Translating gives CASSPGDAKNIQYF. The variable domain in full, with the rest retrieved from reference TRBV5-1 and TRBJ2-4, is KAGVTQTPRYLIKTRGQQVTLSCSPISGHRSVSWYQQTPGQGLQFLFEYFSETQRNKGNFPGRFSGRQFSNSRSEMNVSTLELGDSALYLCASSPGDAKNIQYFGAGTRLSVL.

CDR3 in DNA: TGTGCCAGCTCACCACCGGGGGACAGGGGGCATGGCTACACCTTC. Translated, it gives CASSPPGDRGHGYTF. This chain links TRBV18 with TRBJ1-2, with 12 bases lining up with TRBD1. The CDR3 sequence is 15 residues long. The V and J ends lost 0 bases and 6 bases, in that order; junction bases with no gene match: 2. The V gene's germline CDR1 is KGHSH and CDR2 LQKENI.

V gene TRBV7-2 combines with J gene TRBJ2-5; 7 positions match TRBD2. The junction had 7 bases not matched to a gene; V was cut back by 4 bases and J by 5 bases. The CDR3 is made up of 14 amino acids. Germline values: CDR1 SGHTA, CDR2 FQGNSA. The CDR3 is CASSSAGTGETQYF. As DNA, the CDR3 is TGTGCCAGCAGCTCAGCGGGAACGGGGGAGACCCAGTACTTC.

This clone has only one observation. CDR3 sequence (DNA): TGTGCCACCCGCCAGGGTCCCTCCTACAATGAGCAGTTCTTC. It codes for CATRQGPSYNEQFF. This chain links TRBV19 with TRBJ2-1, with a weak D call TRBD1 (5 bases). The ends were cut back, 10 bases at V and 0 bases at J, with 13 bases in the middle. The CDR3 runs 14 residues. Germline V CDR1 and CDR2: LNHDA, SQIVND (reference sequence).

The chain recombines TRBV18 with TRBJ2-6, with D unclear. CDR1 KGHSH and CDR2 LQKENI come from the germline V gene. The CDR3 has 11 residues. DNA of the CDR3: TGTGTTTCTGCTGGGGCCAACGTCCTGACTTTC. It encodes CVSAGANVLTF.

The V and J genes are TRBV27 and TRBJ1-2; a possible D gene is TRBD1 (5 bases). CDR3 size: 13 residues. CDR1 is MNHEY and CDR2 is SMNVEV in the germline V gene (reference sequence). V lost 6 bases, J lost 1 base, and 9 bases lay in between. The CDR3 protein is CASSPDSNYGYTF. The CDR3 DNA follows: TGTGCCAGCAGCCCTGACAGTAACTATGGCTACACCTTC.

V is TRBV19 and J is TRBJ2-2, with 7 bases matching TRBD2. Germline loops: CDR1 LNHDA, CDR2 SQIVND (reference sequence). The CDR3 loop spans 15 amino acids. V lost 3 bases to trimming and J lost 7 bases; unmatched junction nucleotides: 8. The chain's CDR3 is CASSIKAGVGGELFF. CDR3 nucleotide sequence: TGTGCCAGTAGTATCAAGGCGGGAGTGGGCGGGGAGCTGTTTTTT.

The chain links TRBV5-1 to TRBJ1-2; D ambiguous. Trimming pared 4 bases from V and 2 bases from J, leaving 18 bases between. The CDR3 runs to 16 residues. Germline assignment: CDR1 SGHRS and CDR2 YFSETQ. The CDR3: CASSPNPTALNYGYTF. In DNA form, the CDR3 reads TGCGCCAGCAGCCCAAACCCAACCGCCCTAAACTATGGCTACACCTTC.